The clone carrying this TCR beta chain is a singleton in its sample. Some clones are missing from TCRdb's copy, which holds only in-frame ones; the method was immunoSEQ multiplex PCR. The sample records fewer than 90,000 clones, about 85% being singletons. Looked up from germline, CDR1 is ENHRY and CDR2 is SYGVKD. Deletions cut 10 bases from V and 7 bases from J, with 23 bases between. The length of the CDR3 is 15 residues. The sample originates from a study of OX40 agonist ivuxolimab in advanced cancers. This rearrangement joins TRBV10-3 to TRBJ2-1, with TRBD2 as a possible D gene (7 bases). The sequenced sample was CD4+ or CD8+ T cells sorted from blood, obtained in a trial of the OX40 agonist ivuxolimab. The sequence derives from an adult with an advanced solid tumor such as melanoma, head and neck, liver or kidney cancer. In DNA form, the CDR3 reads TGTGCCACCAGGGAGGGGGGGGCCGTGGGAAATGAGCAGTTCTTC. Encoded protein: CATREGGAVGNEQFF.